Each of the 3 T cell receptor beta chains below was sequenced from the same sample in a study of blood T cell repertoires in COVID-19. The protocol was immunoSEQ multiplex PCR, while the TCRdb copy is restricted to in-frame clones and leaves out a portion. The sample has fewer than 450,000 clones, over 75% seen once. The specimen sequenced was PBMCs or T cells enriched from blood (not recorded which). The receptors derive from a woman aged 40 to 55 with acute COVID-19.

This chain links TRBV7-9 with TRBJ1-1; D call uncertain. Trimming removed 3 bases from V and 5 bases from J, with 10 bases in between. This CDR3 contains 13 residues. CDR1 SEHNR and CDR2 FQNEAQ come from the germline V gene (reference sequence). The CDR3 is CASSFVRDTEAFF. CDR3 in DNA: TGTGCCAGCAGCTTCGTACGAGATACTGAAGCTTTCTTT.

This clone was observed a single time. V is TRBV3-1 (or the pseudogene TRBV3-2) and J is TRBJ1-4; tentative D call: TRBD1 (5 bases). Germline values: CDR1 LGHDT, CDR2 YNNKEL (reference sequence). The CDR3 consists of 15 residues. V was pared by 1 base and J by 8 bases, with 14 bases between. In DNA form, the CDR3 reads TGTGCCAGCAGCCAAGGCGGCCCTGGGGGGGAAAAACTGTTTTTT. It yields the protein CASSQGGPGGEKLFF.

The chain uses TRBV4-2 and TRBJ2-1; 9 positions agree with TRBD2. V lost 4 bases to trimming and J lost 6 bases; unmatched junction nucleotides: 16. CDR1 is LGHNA and CDR2 is YNFKEQ in the germline V gene. This CDR3 region has 18 residues. CDR3 sequence (DNA): TGTGCCAGCAGCCGACGGTATTTTGCGGGGGGGCGTGGCAATGAGCAGTTCTTC. Amino acid sequence: CASSRRYFAGGRGNEQFF.